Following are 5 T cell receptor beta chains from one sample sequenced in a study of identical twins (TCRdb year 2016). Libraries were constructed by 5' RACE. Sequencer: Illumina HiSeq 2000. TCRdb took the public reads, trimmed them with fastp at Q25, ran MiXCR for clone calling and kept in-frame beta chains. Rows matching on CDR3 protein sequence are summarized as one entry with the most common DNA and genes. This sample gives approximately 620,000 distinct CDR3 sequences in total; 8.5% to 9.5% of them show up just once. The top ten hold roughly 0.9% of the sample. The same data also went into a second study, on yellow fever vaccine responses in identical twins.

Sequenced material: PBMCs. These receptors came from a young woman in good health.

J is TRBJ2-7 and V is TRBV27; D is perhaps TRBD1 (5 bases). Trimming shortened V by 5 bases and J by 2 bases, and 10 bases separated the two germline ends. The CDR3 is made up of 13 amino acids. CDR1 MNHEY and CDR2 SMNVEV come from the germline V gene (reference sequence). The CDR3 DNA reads TGTGCCAGCAGTCCGACAGACCCCTACGAGCAGTACTTC. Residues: CASSPTDPYEQYF.

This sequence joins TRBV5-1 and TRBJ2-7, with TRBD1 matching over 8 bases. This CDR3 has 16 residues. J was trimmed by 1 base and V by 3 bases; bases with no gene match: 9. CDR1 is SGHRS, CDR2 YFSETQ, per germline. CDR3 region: CASSYLQGALSYEQYF. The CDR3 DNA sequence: TGCGCCAGCAGCTACCTCCAGGGGGCCTTATCCTACGAGCAGTACTTC.

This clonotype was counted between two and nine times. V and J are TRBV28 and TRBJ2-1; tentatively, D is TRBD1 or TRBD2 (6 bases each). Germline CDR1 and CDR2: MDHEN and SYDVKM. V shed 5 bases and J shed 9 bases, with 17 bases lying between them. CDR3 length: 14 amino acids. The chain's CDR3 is CASSPPGAVFEQFF. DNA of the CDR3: TGTGCCAGCAGTCCCCCGGGGGCAGTATTTGAGCAGTTCTTC.

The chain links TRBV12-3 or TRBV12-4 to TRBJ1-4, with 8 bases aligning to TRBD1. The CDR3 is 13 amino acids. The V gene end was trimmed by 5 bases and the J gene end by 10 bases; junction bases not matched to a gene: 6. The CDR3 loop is CASSPDRVGKLFF. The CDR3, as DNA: TGTGCCAGCAGTCCGGACAGGGTGGGAAAACTGTTTTTT.

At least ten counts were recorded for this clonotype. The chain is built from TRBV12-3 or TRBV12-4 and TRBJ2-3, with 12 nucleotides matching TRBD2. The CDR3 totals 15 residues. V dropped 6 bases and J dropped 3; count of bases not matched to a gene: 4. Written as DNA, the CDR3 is TGTGCCAGCAGCCCCGGACTAGCGGGAACAGATACGCAGTATTTT. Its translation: CASSPGLAGTDTQYF.